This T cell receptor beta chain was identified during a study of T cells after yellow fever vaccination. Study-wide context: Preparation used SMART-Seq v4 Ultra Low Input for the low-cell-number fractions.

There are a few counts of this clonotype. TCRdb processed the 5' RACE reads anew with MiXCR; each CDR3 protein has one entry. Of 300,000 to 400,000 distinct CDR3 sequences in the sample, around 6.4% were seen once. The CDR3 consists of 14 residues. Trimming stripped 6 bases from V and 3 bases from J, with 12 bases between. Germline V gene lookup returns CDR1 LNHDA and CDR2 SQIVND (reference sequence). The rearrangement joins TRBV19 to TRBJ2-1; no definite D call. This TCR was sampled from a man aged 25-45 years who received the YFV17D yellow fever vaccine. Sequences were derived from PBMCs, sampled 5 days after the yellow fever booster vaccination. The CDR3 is CASRITSYYNEQFF. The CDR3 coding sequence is TGTGCCAGTAGGATTACCTCCTACTACAATGAGCAGTTCTTC.